The clone carrying this TCR beta chain was observed a handful of times. Its specificity is unknown. This sample was taken from a study of T cells in localized non-small cell lung cancer. This table comes from immunoSEQ multiplex PCR, and its TCRdb copy is limited to in-frame clones, with some not included. The table has about 52,000 clones, roughly 80% seen once. CDR3 length: 13 amino acids. Per germline, CDR1 LNHDA and CDR2 SQIVND (reference sequence). V was shortened by 1 base and J by 3 bases, with 5 bases between the two germline ends. Regarding the study as a whole: In adjacent lung appeared a median about 57 of the top 100 tumor clones.

This receptor was obtained from a woman aged 35-75 years with stage II lung adenocarcinoma. Source: PBMCs, taken before any cancer treatment. The rearrangement joins TRBV19 to TRBJ2-3; D remains unclear. The CDR3, as DNA: TGTGCCAGTAGTATAGTGACAACAGATACGCAGTATTTT. Encoded protein: CASSIVTTDTQYF.